The rows below give T cell receptor beta chains drawn from one sample of a study of CD8+CD57+ T cells in acquired aplastic anemia. TCRdb processed the reads anew with MiXCR; each CDR3 protein has one entry. The table records roughly 420,000 distinct CDR3 sequences, just under 70% of them present only once. The sample was sorted CD4+, CD8+, or CD8+CD57+ T cells (not recorded which) from PBMCs. The origin of the receptors is a human donor in good health, serving as a control. CDR3s include the opening cysteine and the closing phenylalanine or tryptophan. A D gene is named only where the DNA matches it firmly. A row's size may be missing; if present it is once, few, many or a size class.

v_gene,j_gene,d_gene,abundance,CDR3nt,CDR3aa
TRBV14,TRBJ1-2,-,many,TGTGCCAGCAGCCATCCGTCCGGGGGGTATTATGGCTACACCTTC,CASSHPSGGYYGYTF
TRBV19,TRBJ1-1,TRBD1,many,TGTGCCAGTAGTATGCAGGGGGGGAGAGCTTTCTTT,CASSMQGGRAFF
TRBV24-1,TRBJ2-3,TRBD1,-,TGTGCCACCAGTGATCGGACAGGAAGGACAGAGACGCAGTATTTT,CATSDRTGRTETQYF
TRBV5-6,TRBJ2-7,-,-,TGTGCCAGCAGCTTACCGGGACGGACAGAGGCCTACGAGCAGTACTTC,CASSLPGRTEAYEQYF
TRBV20-1,TRBJ1-3,TRBD1,-,TGCAGTGCTCGACAGGGGATGCCCAACTGGGGAAACACCATATATTTT,CSARQGMPNWGNTIYF
TRBV20-1,TRBJ1-3,TRBD1,many,TGCAGTGCTAGACCTGGACAGGGTGAAAACACCATATATTTT,CSARPGQGENTIYF
TRBV5-8,TRBJ1-4,TRBD1,many,TGTGCCAGCAGCTTGGGGACAGGGGGTCGTGAAAAACTGTTTTTT,CASSLGTGGREKLFF
TRBV2,TRBJ1-5,TRBD1,many,TGTGCCAGCAGTTCAGACAGGGCAGGTCAGCCCCAGCATTTT,CASSSDRAGQPQHF
TRBV7-2,TRBJ2-1,-,-,TGTGCCAGCAGCTCCTCTAAGGCTATGGATGAGCAGTTCTTC,CASSSSKAMDEQFF
TRBV10-3,TRBJ2-7,TRBD2,-,TGTGCCATCGGGCCTAGCGGGGGGTCCTACGAGCAGTACTTC,CAIGPSGGSYEQYF
TRBV6-5,TRBJ1-5,-,-,TGTGCCAGCAGTTACGCAGGGGTGGGGATAAATCAGCCCCAGCATTTT,CASSYAGVGINQPQHF
TRBV11-2,TRBJ2-7,-,many,TGTGCCAGCAGCTTAGTGACACTCTACGAGCAGTACTTC,CASSLVTLYEQYF
TRBV5-1,TRBJ2-1,TRBD2,-,TGCGCCAGCAAAAGGGCGGGGGGACTTTACAATGAGCAGTTCTTC,CASKRAGGLYNEQFF
TRBV2,TRBJ2-5,-,many,TGTGCCAGCACCACGGAAGAGACCCAGTACTTC,CASTTEETQYF
TRBV20-1,TRBJ2-7,TRBD1,-,TGCAGCGCTAGAGATCCGGGACAGGGGGAGTACTTC,CSARDPGQGEYF
TRBV29-1,TRBJ2-7,-,once,TGCACCGGACCAGGCCCCTACGAGCAGTACTTC,CTGPGPYEQYF
TRBV20-1,TRBJ1-2,-,-,TGCAGTGCTAGAGAGACTAGCTCGTCCGGCTACACCTTC,CSARETSSSGYTF
TRBV7-1,TRBJ2-1,TRBD2,-,TGTGCCAGCAGCTCTACCGGGACTAGCGTTACTACTAGGAACAATGAGCAGTTCTTC,CASSSTGTSVTTRNNEQFF
TRBV5-1,TRBJ1-5,-,-,TGCGCCAGCAGCTTTTTGGATCAGGCCCAGCATTTT,CASSFLDQAQHF
TRBV7-2,TRBJ2-6,TRBD2,-,TGTGCCAGCAGCTTTTCGGGGGGGGCAGAGGCGCAGTATGGGGCCAACGTCCTGACTTTC,CASSFSGGAEAQYGANVLTF
TRBV6-5,TRBJ1-2,TRBD1,many,TGTGCCAGCAGTTACGGACAGGACTTCTATGGCTACACCTTC,CASSYGQDFYGYTF
TRBV12-3/TRBV12-4,TRBJ1-2,-,many,TGTGCCAGCAGTATGAACTATGGCTACACCTTC,CASSMNYGYTF
TRBV7-2,TRBJ1-5,-,-,TGTGCCAGCTGTTACGGGCGCAATCAGACCCAGCATTTT,CASCYGRNQTQHF
TRBV7-2,TRBJ1-1,TRBD1,-,TGTGCCAGCAGGTCGACAGGGGGTAACACTGAAGCTTTCTTT,CASRSTGGNTEAFF
TRBV24-1,TRBJ2-6,-,many,TGTGCCACCAGTCTCGATAGCCTCTCTGGGGCCAACGTCCTGACTTTC,CATSLDSLSGANVLTF
TRBV7-2,TRBJ2-6,-,-,TGTGCCAGCAGCGTACAGGCTGGGGGAAACGTCCTGACTTTC,CASSVQAGGNVLTF